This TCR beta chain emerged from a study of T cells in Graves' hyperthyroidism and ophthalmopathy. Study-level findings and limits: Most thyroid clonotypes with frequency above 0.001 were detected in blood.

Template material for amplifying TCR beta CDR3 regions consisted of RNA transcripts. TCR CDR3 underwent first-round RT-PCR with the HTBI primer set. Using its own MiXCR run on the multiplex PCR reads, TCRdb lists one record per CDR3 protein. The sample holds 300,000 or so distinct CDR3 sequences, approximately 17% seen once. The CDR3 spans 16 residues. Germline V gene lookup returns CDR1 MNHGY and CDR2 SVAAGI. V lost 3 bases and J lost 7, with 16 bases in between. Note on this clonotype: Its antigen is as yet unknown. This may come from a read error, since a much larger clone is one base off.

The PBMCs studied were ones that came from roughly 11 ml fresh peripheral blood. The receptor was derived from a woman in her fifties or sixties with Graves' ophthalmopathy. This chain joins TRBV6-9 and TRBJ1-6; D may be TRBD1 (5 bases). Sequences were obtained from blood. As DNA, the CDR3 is TGTGCCAGCAGTTACAATGTTTCAGGGTACAATTCACCCCTCCACTTT. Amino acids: CASSYNVSGYNSPLHF.